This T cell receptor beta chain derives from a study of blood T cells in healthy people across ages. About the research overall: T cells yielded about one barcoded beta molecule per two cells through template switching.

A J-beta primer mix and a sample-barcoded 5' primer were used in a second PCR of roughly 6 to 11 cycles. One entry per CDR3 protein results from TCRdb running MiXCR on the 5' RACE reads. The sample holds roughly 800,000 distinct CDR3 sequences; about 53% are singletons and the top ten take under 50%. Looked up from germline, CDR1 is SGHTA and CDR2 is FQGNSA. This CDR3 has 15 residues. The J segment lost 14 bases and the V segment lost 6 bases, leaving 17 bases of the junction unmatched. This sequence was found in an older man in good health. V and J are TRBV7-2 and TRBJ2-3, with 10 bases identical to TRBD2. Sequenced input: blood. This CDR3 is CASSKRGGRARYAYF. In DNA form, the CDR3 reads TGTGCCAGCAGTAAGCGGGGGGGGCGAGCCAGATACGCGTATTTT.